This is a list of T cell receptor beta chains from one sample in a study of shared clonotypes between healthy human individuals. Sequenced by immunoSEQ multiplex PCR; TCRdb stores in-frame clones only, minus some. This table holds roughly 530,000 clones, roughly 95% found once. The source material was naive CD4+ T cells sorted from blood. These receptors all come from a woman younger than 45 in good health. CDR3s include the opening cysteine and the closing phenylalanine or tryptophan. Fields, in order: J gene, CDR3 length, V gene, CDR3 protein.

J: TRBJ1-3; length: 15; V: TRBV28; CDR3: CASRGGGTLGNTIYF
J: TRBJ1-5; length: 15; V: TRBV19; CDR3: CASRTTGKGNQPQHF
J: TRBJ2-1; length: 15; V: TRBV19; CDR3: CASSLGGLAVDEQFF
J: TRBJ2-1; length: 13; V: TRBV28; CDR3: CASRRAAYNEQFF
J: TRBJ2-6; length: 16; V: TRBV5-1; CDR3: CASAVQGASGANVLTF
J: TRBJ1-1; length: 15; V: TRBV7-9; CDR3: CASRSAGTVNTEAFF
J: TRBJ2-2; length: 14; V: TRBV7-3; CDR3: CASSPSMNTGELFF
J: TRBJ2-1; length: 16; V: TRBV28; CDR3: CASSLGSGSSYNEQFF
J: TRBJ2-7; length: 16; V: TRBV5-1; CDR3: CASSLGGRAGDYEQYF
J: TRBJ2-3; length: 15; V: TRBV10-3; CDR3: CAISVGEGSADTQYF
J: TRBJ1-1; length: 14; V: TRBV7-2; CDR3: CASSLAGGRTEAFF
J: TRBJ2-3; length: 15; V: TRBV29-1; CDR3: CSVPLGLVHTDTQYF
J: TRBJ1-4; length: 16; V: TRBV5-6; CDR3: CASSLVGPTTNEKLFF
J: TRBJ2-1; length: 16; V: TRBV7-2; CDR3: CASSSVGTSPYNEQFF
J: TRBJ1-5; length: 17; V: TRBV19; CDR3: CASSIVPGGARHQPQHF
J: TRBJ2-1; length: 14; V: TRBV28; CDR3: CASSLEESYNEQFF
J: TRBJ2-1; length: 13; V: TRBV6-5; CDR3: CASRLDSYNEQFF
J: TRBJ1-5; length: 14; V: TRBV19; CDR3: CASTTDPWYQPQHF
J: TRBJ2-3; length: 12; V: TRBV30; CDR3: CAWSRSTDTQYF
J: TRBJ2-1; length: 14; V: TRBV14; CDR3: CASSQVRLENEQFF
J: TRBJ1-1; length: 14; V: TRBV27; CDR3: CASSFAGSDTEAFF
J: TRBJ2-7; length: 12; V: TRBV7-8; CDR3: CASSLRAYEQYF